This TCR beta chain comes out of a study of T cells in Graves' hyperthyroidism and ophthalmopathy. This clonotype appeared many times. Per the germline V gene, CDR1 is SGHRS and CDR2 is YFSETQ. With 2 bases removed from V and 5 bases from J, the gap between germline ends came to 10 bases. CDR3 size: 13 residues. Amplification of TCR beta CDR3 regions was performed using RNA transcripts as template. RT-PCR in the first round (using the HTBI primer set) targeted the TCR CDR3. TCRdb fed the multiplex PCR reads into MiXCR, producing one record per CDR3 protein. The table shows fewer than 750,000 distinct CDR3 sequences, with more than 45% occurring only once.

The TCR comes from a woman aged 18-35 years with Graves' hyperthyroidism. J is TRBJ1-2 and V is TRBV5-1; maybe TRBD1 (5 bases). The sample comprised peripheral blood or thyroid tissue (not recorded which). CDR3 protein: CASSFGGKYGYTF. The DNA for the CDR3 is TGCGCCAGCAGCTTCGGGGGGAAATATGGCTACACCTTC.